Each of the 7 T cell receptor beta chains below was sequenced from the same sample in a study of shared clonotypes between healthy human individuals. Sequencing was performed with immunoSEQ multiplex PCR; in TCRdb, only in-frame clones are kept and a portion is missing. The sample lists some 360,000 clones, around 70% occurring once. Material for sequencing was memory CD4+ T cells sorted from blood. Subset specified: CD45RA-negative fraction. The receptors here all came from a young man in good health.

V is TRBV28 and J is TRBJ2-7; D remains unclear. Germline loops: CDR1 MDHEN, CDR2 SYDVKM. This CDR3 region has 11 residues. The ends were cut back, 10 bases at V and 4 bases at J, with 11 bases in the middle. The CDR3 DNA reads as TGTGCCACCCTCCATTTGTACGAGCAGTACTTC. Amino acids: CATLHLYEQYF.

J is TRBJ2-3 and V is TRBV5-5; TRBD2 matches at 14 bases. The CDR3 totals 17 residues. Unmatched junction bases numbered 6, after V lost 0 bases and J lost 6 bases. In germline, CDR1 is SGHKS, CDR2 YYEKEE (reference sequence). The CDR3 region is CASSLVGLAGVGDTQYF. The CDR3 coding sequence is TGTGCCAGCAGCTTGGTGGGACTAGCGGGAGTAGGGGATACGCAGTATTTT.

As for this clone: One end of the junction fails to match germline, which may point to a read error. The V gene is TRBV18, the J gene TRBJ1-2; D is unclear. Germline V gene sequence: CDR1 KGHSH, CDR2 LQKENI. This CDR3 has 14 residues. CDR3 region: CASSSPGESYGYTF. In DNA form, the CDR3 reads TGTGCCAGCTCATCACCCGGGGAGAGCTATGGCTACACCTTC. Using reference TRBV18 and TRBJ1-2 for the parts outside the CDR3, the full variable domain is NAGVMQNPRHLVRRRGQEARLRCSPMKGHSHVYWYRQLPEEGLKFMVYLQKENIIDESGMPKERFSAEFPKEGPSILRIQQVVRGDSAAYFCASSSPGESYGYTFGSGTRLTVV.

CDR3 nucleotide sequence: TGTGCCAGCAGCTTGGGGTTCCGGACAGGTAACACTGAAGCTTTCTTT. Translating gives CASSLGFRTGNTEAFF. The chain links TRBV5-4 to TRBJ1-1; 7 positions match TRBD1. V dropped 0 bases and J dropped 2; count of bases not matched to a gene: 7. Germline-derived CDR1 and CDR2 are SGHNT and YYREEE (reference sequence). There are 16 residues in the CDR3.

The rearrangement uses TRBV6-5 and TRBJ1-2; D might be TRBD1 (6 bases). The CDR3 runs 15 residues. V was pared by 5 bases and J by 4 bases, with 17 bases between. Looked up from germline, CDR1 is MNHEY and CDR2 is SVGAGI. The CDR3 coding sequence is TGTGCCAGCAGTAACAGATTGACAGGTTCCTATGGCTACACCTTC. Protein: CASSNRLTGSYGYTF.

This clone is a singleton in its sample. This sequence joins TRBV15 and TRBJ1-3; D gene uncertain. Germline V gene data show CDR1 as LNHNV and CDR2 as YYDKDF (reference sequence). Deletions cut 0 bases from V and 2 bases from J, with 14 bases between. CDR3 size: 17 residues. In DNA, the CDR3 is TGTGCCACCAGCAGAGAAGCCCGGGTTCTCGCTGGAAACACCATATATTTT. Its protein product is CATSREARVLAGNTIYF.

This chain joins TRBV4-1 and TRBJ2-5; TRBD2 aligns across 8 bases. The V gene end was trimmed by 4 bases and the J gene end by 1 base; junction bases not matched to a gene: 5. The V gene's germline CDR1 is MGHRA and CDR2 YSYEKL. The CDR3 extends over 15 amino acids. The CDR3 region has the DNA TGCGCCAGCAGCCGCCTACTAGCGGCCCAAGAGACCCAGTACTTC. This sequence encodes CASSRLLAAQETQYF.